The entry that follows covers one T cell receptor beta chain sequence. Antigen specificity is unknown. The CDR3 length is 14 residues. Germline assignment: CDR1 SNHLY and CDR2 FYNNEI. The ends were cut back, 6 bases at V and 4 bases at J, with 14 bases in the middle. Profiling relied on immunoSEQ multiplex PCR, and the TCRdb table lists in-frame clones only, not all of them. Of 150,000 or so clones in the sample, roughly nine tenths were seen once. This entry belongs to a study of T cell responses to AZD1222 COVID-19 vaccine. Study-level points and caveats: Seropositive at baseline were only six AZD1222 recipients. Rises in breadth and depth of Spike-specific TCRs came after two AZD1222 doses.

The receptor comes from an adult in good health. This rearrangement joins TRBV2 to TRBJ2-3, with D hard to call. The specimen was peripheral blood, collected on day 0 of AZD1222 vaccination. The CDR3 sequence is CASSQEGRPDTQYF. CDR3 coding DNA: TGTGCCAGCAGCCAAGAAGGGCGTCCAGATACGCAGTATTTT.